This T cell receptor beta chain is drawn from a study of shared clonotypes between healthy human individuals. In germline, CDR1 is MNHEY, CDR2 SMNVEV (reference sequence). This CDR3 region has 12 residues. J lost 8 bases, V lost 10 bases, and 6 bases had no gene match. Some clones are missing from TCRdb's copy, which holds only in-frame ones; the method was immunoSEQ multiplex PCR. The table shows about 2 million clones, with over 85% occurring only once. CD45RO-negative, CCR7-positively selected cells formed the naive CD8 fraction, excluding terminally differentiated effector memory CD45RA+ cells. The rearrangement joins TRBV27 to TRBJ2-2; 8 bases match TRBD2. The receptor comes from a man between 18 and 35 years old in good health. Specimen: naive CD8+ T cells sorted from blood. CDR3 amino acids: CAINSGNGELFF. The CDR3 DNA reads TGTGCCATCAATAGCGGGAATGGGGAGCTGTTTTTT.